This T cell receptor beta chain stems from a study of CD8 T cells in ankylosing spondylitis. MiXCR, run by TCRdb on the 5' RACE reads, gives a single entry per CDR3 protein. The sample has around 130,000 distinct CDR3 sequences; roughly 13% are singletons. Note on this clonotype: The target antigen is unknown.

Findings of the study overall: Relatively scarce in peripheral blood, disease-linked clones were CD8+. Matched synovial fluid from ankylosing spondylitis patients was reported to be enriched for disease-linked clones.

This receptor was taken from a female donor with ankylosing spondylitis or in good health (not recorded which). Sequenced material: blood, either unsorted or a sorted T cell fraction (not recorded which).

In DNA form, the CDR3 reads TGTGCCAGCAGATGGGACGGTTACTACGAGCAGTACTTC. Protein sequence: CASRWDGYYEQYF. This sequence joins TRBV6-1 and TRBJ2-7, with D perhaps matching TRBD1 or TRBD2 (5 bases each). V shed 6 bases and J shed 3 bases, with 12 bases lying between them. CDR1 is MNHNS and CDR2 is SASEGT in the germline V gene. CDR3 size: 13 residues.